A selection of T cell receptor beta chains follows, all from one sample in a study of neurological immune-mediated disorders. TCRdb reprocessed the 5' RACE reads via MiXCR and lists one record per CDR3 protein. The profile shows some 30,000 distinct CDR3 sequences, 20% to 25% of them singletons. Specimen: PBMCs. All receptors come from a woman aged 60-70 years in good health. CDR3s include the opening cysteine and the closing phenylalanine or tryptophan. D genes are given only for firm matches. A clone size is listed for some rows: how often the clone was seen (once, few, many), or a class if it is expanded.

>TRBJ2-2|many|TRBV3-1|-
TGTGCCAGCAGCCGGGGGGCCTCTCGCACCGGGGAGCTGTTTTTT
CASSRGASRTGELFF
>TRBJ1-2|medium-sized|TRBV7-8|-
TGTGCCAGCAGCAAAGGAGTTCCAGGGGTAGCAGGCTACACCTTC
CASSKGVPGVAGYTF
>TRBJ1-3|many|TRBV5-1|-
TGCGCCAGCAGCTTGGCCCGACAGGACTCTGGAAACACCATATATTTT
CASSLARQDSGNTIYF
>TRBJ2-6|many|TRBV6-2/TRBV6-3|TRBD2
TGTGCCAGCAGTAAGCGGGGGGCCGAATACTCTGGGGCCAACGTCCTGACTTTC
CASSKRGAEYSGANVLTF
>TRBJ2-7|many|TRBV5-1|-
TGCGCCAGCAGCTCACCCGTTGGGGACCACGAGCAGTACTTC
CASSSPVGDHEQYF
>TRBJ2-4|many|TRBV28|-
TGTGCCAGCAAGTGGGTCAGCCAAAACATTCAGTACTTC
CASKWVSQNIQYF
>TRBJ2-3|-|TRBV11-1|-
TGTGCCAGCAGCCCAGGGATCACAGATACGCAGTATTTT
CASSPGITDTQYF
>TRBJ1-1|many|TRBV12-3/TRBV12-4|-
TGTGCCAGCAGCCCAGAACAGGGAGAGGACACTGAAGCTTTCTTT
CASSPEQGEDTEAFF
>TRBJ1-1|many|TRBV6-5|-
TGTGCCAGCAGTTGGGACCGGAGGGCTGAAGCTTTCTTT
CASSWDRRAEAFF
>TRBJ2-5|many|TRBV6-5|TRBD2
TGTGCCAGCAGTTACAGTCCAGCGGGATACCAAGAGACCCAGTACTTC
CASSYSPAGYQETQYF
>TRBJ2-7|few|TRBV10-3|-
TGTGCCATCAGTGACTCGCTTACCTACGAGCAGTACTTC
CAISDSLTYEQYF
>TRBJ2-7|many|TRBV6-5|-
TGTGCCAGCAGTTACTCCGGGGCCTCCTACGAGCAGTACTTC
CASSYSGASYEQYF
>TRBJ1-5|-|TRBV28|-
TGTGCCAGCAGTTTGGTGAGGTGGGATAGCAATCAGCCCCAGCATTTT
CASSLVRWDSNQPQHF
>TRBJ1-1|many|TRBV29-1|TRBD1
TGCAGCGTTTTTTCCCCGGGACAGCTCGAAGCTTTCTTT
CSVFSPGQLEAFF
>TRBJ1-2|many|TRBV11-1|-
TGTGCCAGCAGCCCGACACTTTCCGGTGGCTACACCTTC
CASSPTLSGGYTF
>TRBJ1-2|-|TRBV18|-
TGTGCCAGCTCACCTCCCGAGGGCTATGGCTACACCTTC
CASSPPEGYGYTF
>TRBJ2-5|-|TRBV12-3/TRBV12-4|-
TGTGCCAGCAGTGCAGGCCCCCAAGAGACCCAGTACTTC
CASSAGPQETQYF
>TRBJ2-2|many|TRBV9|-
TGTGCCAGCAGCGCGGACCAGAGCACCGGGGAGCTGTTTTTT
CASSADQSTGELFF
>TRBJ1-6|-|TRBV19|-
TGTGCCAGTAGTAGACAGGTCTCTAATTCACCCCTCCACTTT
CASSRQVSNSPLHF
>TRBJ2-5|once|TRBV11-2|-
TGTGCCAGCAGCGGGGGGACAGCGTACCAAGAGACCCAGTACTTC
CASSGGTAYQETQYF
>TRBJ2-5|-|TRBV30|-
TGTGCCTGGAGGCAAGTTGGGGGGCGAGAGACCCAGTACTTC
CAWRQVGGRETQYF
>TRBJ2-2|many|TRBV5-4|-
TGTGCCAGCAGCACCCCTACTACGAACACCGGGGAGCTGTTTTTT
CASSTPTTNTGELFF
>TRBJ2-1|-|TRBV20-1|-
TGCAGTGCTAGAGATTTGGGGAGCGTCGTCTACAATGAGCAGTTCTTC
CSARDLGSVVYNEQFF
>TRBJ2-5|many|TRBV5-4|-
TGTGCCAGCAGCCTCGCGACGGGGGGCCGGCAAGAGACCCAGTACTTC
CASSLATGGRQETQYF
>TRBJ2-7|many|TRBV7-2|-
TGTGCCAGCAGGCGCTCCTACGAGCAGTACTTC
CASRRSYEQYF
>TRBJ2-7|many|TRBV20-1|-
TGCAGTGCTAGAGATTTCGGACGGGGCTACGAGCAGTACTTC
CSARDFGRGYEQYF
>TRBJ1-3|-|TRBV6-1|TRBD1
TGTGCCAGCAGTGACCAGGGGGCCTCTGGAAACACCATATATTTT
CASSDQGASGNTIYF
>TRBJ2-7|many|TRBV5-1|-
TGCGCCAGCGGCCTGGGGGCCTACGAGCAGTACTTC
CASGLGAYEQYF
>TRBJ1-2|many|TRBV2|TRBD1
TGTGCCAGCAAGATGACAGGGGCGGAAGGCTATGGCTACACCTTC
CASKMTGAEGYGYTF
>TRBJ2-2|many|TRBV9|-
TGTGCCAGCAAAGAGCGGGCGAACACCGGGGAGCTGTTTTTT
CASKERANTGELFF
>TRBJ2-2|-|TRBV5-1|TRBD2
TGCGCCAGCAGCTTGGATCCTAGCGGGAGGGCCTTGACCGGGGAGATGTTTTTT
CASSLDPSGRALTGEMFF
>TRBJ1-2|many|TRBV28|TRBD1
TGTGCCAGCAGAGTACAGGGGCGAGATGGCTACACCTTC
CASRVQGRDGYTF
>TRBJ2-3|many|TRBV4-2|-
TGTGCCAGCAGCCAAGAACAGAGAACCGGAGAGTATTTT
CASSQEQRTGEYF
>TRBJ2-7|many|TRBV5-1|-
TGCGCCAGCAGCTTGGATGGGATGGGAAACGACGAGCAGTACTTC
CASSLDGMGNDEQYF
>TRBJ2-2|-|TRBV2|-
TGTGCCAGCAGTGCCGATCCAGTCAAGGCCGGGGAGCTGTTTTTT
CASSADPVKAGELFF
>TRBJ1-1|many|TRBV11-2|-
TGTGCCAGCAGCTTAGATCGGCCGTCGGGGGAGGCTTTCTTT
CASSLDRPSGEAFF
>TRBJ1-2|many|TRBV6-5|TRBD1
TGTGCCAGCACCCAGGAAATCGGGACAGCGGTAGCTAACTATGGCTACACCTTC
CASTQEIGTAVANYGYTF
>TRBJ1-5|-|TRBV28|TRBD1
TGTGCCAGCAGCCGCCCCCCGGGACAGGGCAATCAGCCCCAGCATTTT
CASSRPPGQGNQPQHF
>TRBJ1-1|many|TRBV28|TRBD1
TGTGCCAGCAGTTTATTGACAGGGGTAGCTTTCTTT
CASSLLTGVAFF
>TRBJ2-7|many|TRBV7-9|TRBD1
TGTGCCAGCAGCCTTGGACAGGGATTACCCTACGAGCAGTACTTC
CASSLGQGLPYEQYF
>TRBJ1-1|many|TRBV5-1|TRBD1
TGCGCCAGCAGCTTGGAGTCAGGGGGCAAGACTGAAGCTTTCTTT
CASSLESGGKTEAFF
>TRBJ1-5|many|TRBV28|-
TGTGCCAGCAGTTTATTACAGGGCTTGGGTCAGCCCCAGCATTTT
CASSLLQGLGQPQHF
>TRBJ1-3|many|TRBV12-3/TRBV12-4|-
TGTGCCAGCAGGTCGGAGGTATTGGCTGGAAACACCATATATTTT
CASRSEVLAGNTIYF
>TRBJ2-3|-|TRBV5-1|-
TGCGCCAGCAGCCCGGCAAGGGGAGATACGCAGTATTTT
CASSPARGDTQYF
>TRBJ2-7|-|TRBV10-3|-
TGTGCCATCAGTGAGGTCAGCAGAACCTACGAGCAGTACTTC
CAISEVSRTYEQYF
>TRBJ2-3|many|TRBV12-3/TRBV12-4|TRBD2
TGTGCCAGCAGTTCGAGCCGCCTAGCGGGGGGCCCCCGGGGGAATACGCAGTATTTT
CASSSSRLAGGPRGNTQYF
>TRBJ2-1|medium-sized|TRBV12-3/TRBV12-4|-
TGTGCCAGCAGTCTATACAATGAGCAGTTCTTC
CASSLYNEQFF
>TRBJ2-7|many|TRBV20-1|TRBD1
TGCAGTGCAGCGTACCCGGGACAGGGGGCGGACGAGCAGTACTTC
CSAAYPGQGADEQYF
>TRBJ2-5|many|TRBV4-3|-
TGCGCCAGCAGCCAAGATTTGAGGGGAGATAATGGGGAGACCCAGTACTTC
CASSQDLRGDNGETQYF
>TRBJ2-3|-|TRBV30|-
TGTGCCTGGAGGAGTACAGATACGCAGTATTTT
CAWRSTDTQYF